The next 29 T cell receptor beta chains were all read from a single sample in a study of CD8+ T cells in alopecia areata. Sequencing templates came from extracted RNA that was reverse transcribed into cDNA. Data came from immunoSEQ multiplex PCR; TCRdb stores just in-frame clones and leaves some out. The sample holds about 130,000 clones; about 57% are singletons and the top ten take under 5%. The source was CD4+ T cells sorted from blood, collected at week 0. The source is a human donor with alopecia areata.

This clone was counted a single time. J is TRBJ2-1 and V is TRBV5-1, with 7 bases fitting TRBD1. The V gene end was trimmed by 4 bases and the J gene end by 2 bases; junction bases not matched to a gene: 3. This CDR3 has 14 amino acids. Germline V lookup: CDR1 SGHRS, CDR2 YFSETQ. The CDR3: CASSRDRAYNEQFF. In DNA, the CDR3 is TGCGCCAGCAGCCGGGACAGAGCCTACAATGAGCAGTTCTTC.

The CDR3 protein is CAISPGQGTSQYF. For the CDR3, the DNA is TGTGCCATCAGTCCGGGACAGGGTACCTCGCAGTACTTC. The chain combines TRBV10-3 with TRBJ2-7; 9 positions match TRBD1. J lost 9 bases, V lost 5 bases, and 8 bases had no gene match. This CDR3 is 13 amino acids long. Germline CDR1 is ENHRY and CDR2 is SYGVKD.

The chain joins TRBV29-1 to TRBJ2-2; D possibly uses TRBD1 or TRBD2 (6 bases each). Trimming took 0 bases from V and 3 from J, leaving 11 bases between them. The CDR3 sequence is 15 residues long. Germline CDR1 SQVTM, CDR2 ANQGSEA. The CDR3 sequence is CSVEDPGADTGELFF. CDR3 sequence (DNA): TGCAGCGTTGAAGATCCGGGGGCCGACACCGGGGAGCTGTTTTTT.

In this sample, this clone turned up a few times. The V call is TRBV10-3, the J call TRBJ1-4; D call uncertain. The CDR3 runs 15 residues. Per germline, CDR1 ENHRY and CDR2 SYGVKD. V lost 6 bases, J lost 8 bases, and 19 bases lay in between. The CDR3 is CAISQPGQISEKLFF. CDR3 coding DNA: TGTGCCATCAGCCAACCTGGTCAAATTAGCGAAAAACTGTTTTTT.

The rearrangement uses TRBV7-2 and TRBJ2-7; no reliable D call. This CDR3 has 12 residues. V shed 5 bases and J shed 7 bases, with 12 bases lying between them. Germline CDR1 and CDR2: SGHTA and FQGNSA. CDR3 loop: CASSPPFGEQYF. In nucleotides, the CDR3 is TGTGCCAGCAGCCCCCCCTTTGGGGAGCAGTACTTC.

CDR3 residues: CASREGLAAYEQYF. DNA for the CDR3: TGTGCCAGCAGGGAGGGACTAGCGGCGTACGAGCAGTACTTC. The chain combines TRBV28 with TRBJ2-7; 11 positions match TRBD2. Germline V gene lookup returns CDR1 MDHEN and CDR2 SYDVKM. This CDR3 contains 14 residues. Trimming cost V 6 bases and J 4 bases; bases outside gene matches: 5.

The chain uses TRBV7-2 and TRBJ2-5, with D tentatively TRBD1 or TRBD2 (5 bases each). This CDR3 has 14 amino acids. Per the germline V gene, CDR1 is SGHTA and CDR2 is FQGNSA. Deletions cut 4 bases from V and 4 bases from J, with 13 bases between. CDR3 sequence: CASSYRDRGETQYF. DNA of the CDR3: TGTGCCAGCAGCTACCGGGACCGGGGAGAGACCCAGTACTTC.

The J gene is TRBJ2-1, the V gene TRBV5-4; the match to TRBD2 covers 9 bases. The length of the CDR3 is 18 residues. Unmatched junction bases numbered 16, after V lost 3 bases and J lost 6 bases. Germline V gene data show CDR1 as SGHNT and CDR2 as YYREEE (reference sequence). CDR3 DNA sequence: TGTGCCAGCAGCTGGGCCCTCGCGGCGGGAGGGCTCTCCAATGAGCAGTTCTTC. Translation: CASSWALAAGGLSNEQFF.

The chain uses TRBV7-2 and TRBJ2-7, with no clear D. V was pared by 1 base and J by 1 base, with 8 bases between. CDR1 SGHTA and CDR2 FQGNSA come from the germline V gene. The CDR3 is made up of 14 amino acids. The CDR3 nucleotides read TGTGCCAGCAGCTTAGAGGCGATTTCCTACGAGCAGTACTTC. Amino acids: CASSLEAISYEQYF.

V usage is TRBV6-1 and J usage is TRBJ2-6; D may be TRBD1 (5 bases). The germline V gene has CDR1 MNHNS and CDR2 SASEGT. Trimming removed 2 bases at V and 9 bases at J, with 11 bases between. This CDR3 region has 14 residues. CDR3: CASSEMGLINVLTF. CDR3 in DNA: TGTGCCAGCAGTGAAATGGGGCTGATCAACGTCCTGACTTTC.

V and J are TRBV20-1 and TRBJ1-1; tentatively, D is TRBD1 (6 bases). Germline CDR1 is DFQATT and CDR2 is SNEGSKA (reference sequence). V was pared by 4 bases and J by 11 bases, with 14 bases between. This CDR3 is built from 11 residues. As DNA, the CDR3 is TGCAGTGCTATTGGGGGCAGGGTCGCTTTCTTT. Protein product: CSAIGGRVAFF.

The V call is TRBV5-4, the J call TRBJ2-7; D remains ambiguous. This CDR3 has 11 residues. V dropped 5 bases and J dropped 0 bases, with 3 bases sitting between them. Germline CDR1 SGHNT, CDR2 YYREEE (reference sequence). CDR3 in amino acids: CASRDSYEQYF. CDR3 DNA: TGTGCCAGCAGGGACTCCTACGAGCAGTACTTC.

The table lists this clone with a few counts. The CDR3 coding sequence is TGTGCCAGCAGCCAGAAGTACTCTGGGGCCAACGTCCTGACTTTC. Translated, it gives CASSQKYSGANVLTF. J is TRBJ2-6 and V is TRBV6-6; unclear D gene. Trimming left V 6 bases short and J 0 bases short, with 9 bases between. The germline gives CDR1 MNHNY, CDR2 SVGAGI (reference sequence). The CDR3 length is 15 residues.

The genes are TRBV5-1 and TRBJ2-1; 9 nucleotides match TRBD2. Trimming at V came to 0 bases and at J to 6 bases, leaving 7 bases not matched to a gene. The CDR3 consists of 16 residues. The V gene's germline CDR1 is SGHRS and CDR2 YFSETQ. The DNA of the CDR3 is TGCGCCAGCAGCTTGGATGGTCTAGCGGGAATCAATGAGCAGTTCTTC. It yields the protein CASSLDGLAGINEQFF.

This clone was observed once. The chain joins TRBV5-6 to TRBJ2-2; D uncertain. CDR3 length: 14 residues. Germline lookup yields CDR1 SGHDT and CDR2 YYEEEE. V shed 0 bases and J shed 4 bases, with 7 bases lying between them. The CDR3 protein is CASSLAGVTGELFF. The CDR3 bases are TGTGCCAGCAGCTTGGCCGGCGTCACCGGGGAGCTGTTTTTT.

This clone was seen more than once but under ten times. The chain is built from TRBV9 and TRBJ2-1, with TRBD2 matching over 7 bases. The CDR3 runs to 16 residues. J lost 2 bases, V lost 0 bases, and 5 bases had no gene match. Germline CDR1 is SGDLS and CDR2 is YYNGEE. As DNA, the CDR3 is TGTGCCAGCAGCGTAGCTCCCAGCGGGGCCTACAATGAGCAGTTCTTC. Amino acids: CASSVAPSGAYNEQFF.

The chain employs TRBV5-1 and TRBJ2-1; 7 positions match TRBD2. The CDR3 is 14 amino acids. The trim removed 5 bases at V and 5 bases at J, leaving 7 bases unmatched. CDR1 is SGHRS, CDR2 YFSETQ, per germline. CDR3 sequence (DNA): TGCGCCAGCAGGGGGTCTAGCGGAAACAATGAGCAGTTCTTC. Translation gives CASRGSSGNNEQFF.

Notes on this clone: Other DNA sequences in this sample translate to the same CDR3. The rearrangement links TRBV7-2 to TRBJ2-5; possibly TRBD2 for D (5 bases). Germline V lookup: CDR1 SGHTA, CDR2 FQGNSA. V was shortened by 5 bases and J by 5 bases, with 9 bases between the two germline ends. The CDR3 covers 12 residues. CDR3 in amino acids: CASSPSGETQYF. The DNA for the CDR3 is TGTGCCAGCAGCCCTTCGGGGGAGACCCAGTACTTC.

This chain joins TRBV5-4 and TRBJ1-2; D is unclear. Germline lookup yields CDR1 SGHNT and CDR2 YYREEE (reference sequence). V lost 5 bases, J lost 4 bases, and 12 bases lay in between. This CDR3 has 13 residues. The CDR3 nucleotides read TGTGCCAGCAGTGTACCGGGTTTCTATGGCTACACCTTC. Translating it yields CASSVPGFYGYTF.

Details on this clone: The sample contains more than one DNA sequence encoding this CDR3. The genes are TRBV11-2 and TRBJ2-7, with TRBD2 matching 13 bases. In germline, CDR1 is SGHAT, CDR2 FQNNGV. The CDR3 sequence is 16 residues long. With V trimmed by 5 bases and J by 4 bases, 8 bases remained unmatched. CDR3 DNA: TGTGCCAGCAGCCCGAAGGGACTAGCGGGGCGATACGAGCAGTACTTC. Its translation is CASSPKGLAGRYEQYF.

The table lists this clone with a count of one. This sequence joins TRBV2 and TRBJ2-3; tentatively, D is TRBD1 (6 bases). Germline assignment: CDR1 SNHLY and CDR2 FYNNEI. This CDR3 comprises 13 residues. Between the trimmed V and J ends, which lost 6 bases and 3 bases, there was a span of 10 bases. CDR3 region: CASRRTATDTQYF. The CDR3 DNA follows: TGTGCCAGCAGACGGACAGCGACAGATACGCAGTATTTT.

In its sample, this clone was seen a few times. This chain joins TRBV19 and TRBJ1-5; D might be TRBD1 (5 bases). Trimming shortened V by 0 bases and J by 8 bases, and 11 bases separated the two germline ends. Germline V CDR1 and CDR2: LNHDA, SQIVND (reference sequence). This CDR3 is 14 amino acids long. As DNA, the CDR3 is TGTGCCAGTAGTATAGAACCGGGGGGAAAGCCCCAGCATTTT. Amino acids: CASSIEPGGKPQHF.

J is TRBJ2-6 and V is TRBV18; perhaps TRBD2 as D (6 bases). The germline V gene has CDR1 KGHSH and CDR2 LQKENI. This CDR3 is 17 amino acids long. V shed 5 bases and J shed 0 bases, with 14 bases lying between them. CDR3 sequence: CASSAGQGFSGANVLTF. The CDR3 region has the DNA TGTGCCAGCTCAGCGGGGCAGGGATTCTCTGGGGCCAACGTCCTGACTTTC.

This clone has a handful of counts. The J gene is TRBJ2-3, the V gene TRBV7-9; D perhaps matches TRBD1 (5 bases). V was trimmed by 6 bases and J by 0 bases, leaving 25 bases between them. The CDR3 extends over 19 amino acids. The germline gives CDR1 SEHNR, CDR2 FQNEAQ (reference sequence). The CDR3 DNA sequence: TGTGCCAGCAGGAATGCAATTGGGGCCAGCACGACTAGCACAGATACGCAGTATTTT. Its protein is CASRNAIGASTTSTDTQYF.

This chain joins TRBV30 and TRBJ2-1; 12 bases agree with TRBD2. CDR1 and CDR2 (germline): GTSNPN, SVGIG (reference sequence). With 4 bases clipped from V and 7 bases from J, the junction kept 5 bases outside the gene matches. The CDR3 totals 14 residues. The DNA of the CDR3 is TGTGCCTGGACTAGCGGGAGGGCGAGGAATGAGCAGTTCTTC. This gives the protein CAWTSGRARNEQFF.

V usage is TRBV5-1 and J usage is TRBJ1-5; maybe TRBD1 (6 bases). Per the germline V gene, CDR1 is SGHRS and CDR2 is YFSETQ. Trimming took 0 bases from V and 6 from J, leaving 13 bases between them. CDR3 length: 15 residues. CDR3 nucleotide sequence: TGCGCCAGCAGCTTGGGGTCGGGGGCCGGTCAGCCCCAGCATTTT. Encoded protein: CASSLGSGAGQPQHF.

This chain joins TRBV21-1 and TRBJ1-5; TRBD1, the table's D call, was not compared with the DNA. TRBV21-1 is labeled a pseudogene. The CDR3 has 18 amino acids. The CDR3 here is CASSKVADRENSNQPQHF. In nucleotides, the CDR3 is TGTGCCAGCAGCAAAGTTGCGGACAGGGAGAATAGCAATCAGCCCCAGCATTTT.

The chain employs TRBV2 and TRBJ2-1, with 8 positions matching TRBD2. CDR1 is SNHLY and CDR2 is FYNNEI in the germline V gene. This CDR3 is 14 amino acids long. V shed 8 bases and J 5 bases; nucleotides not matched to a gene: 8. The CDR3 is CASRALADNNEQFF. In nucleotides, the CDR3 is TGTGCCAGCCGAGCACTAGCGGACAACAATGAGCAGTTCTTC.

The chain links TRBV7-9 to TRBJ1-2, with a tentative D call TRBD1 (5 bases). The CDR3 loop spans 13 amino acids. Per the germline V gene, CDR1 is SEHNR and CDR2 is FQNEAQ (reference sequence). Trimming pared 1 base from V and 4 bases from J, leaving 7 bases between. The CDR3: CASSLGGSYGYTF. The CDR3 bases are TGTGCCAGCAGCTTAGGGGGCAGCTATGGCTACACCTTC. The full variable domain, with the rest looked up from reference TRBV7-9 and TRBJ1-2, is DTGVSQNPRHKITKRGQNVTFRCDPISEHNRLYWYRQTLGQGPEFLTYFQNEAQLEKSRLLSDRFSAERPKGSFSTLEIQRTEQGDSAMYLCASSLGGSYGYTFGSGTRLTVV.